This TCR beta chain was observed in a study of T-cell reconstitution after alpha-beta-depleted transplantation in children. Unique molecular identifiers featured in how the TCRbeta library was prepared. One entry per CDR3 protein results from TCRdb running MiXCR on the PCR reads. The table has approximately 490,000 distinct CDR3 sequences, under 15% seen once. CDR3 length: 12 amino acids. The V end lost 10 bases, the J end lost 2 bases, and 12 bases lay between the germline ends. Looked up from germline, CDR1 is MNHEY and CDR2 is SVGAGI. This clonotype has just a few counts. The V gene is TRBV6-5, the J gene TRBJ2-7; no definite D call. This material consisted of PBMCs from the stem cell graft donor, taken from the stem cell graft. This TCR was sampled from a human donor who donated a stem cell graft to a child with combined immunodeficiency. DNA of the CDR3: TGTGCCAACCACCGGGTGACCTACGAGCAGTACTTC. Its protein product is CANHRVTYEQYF.